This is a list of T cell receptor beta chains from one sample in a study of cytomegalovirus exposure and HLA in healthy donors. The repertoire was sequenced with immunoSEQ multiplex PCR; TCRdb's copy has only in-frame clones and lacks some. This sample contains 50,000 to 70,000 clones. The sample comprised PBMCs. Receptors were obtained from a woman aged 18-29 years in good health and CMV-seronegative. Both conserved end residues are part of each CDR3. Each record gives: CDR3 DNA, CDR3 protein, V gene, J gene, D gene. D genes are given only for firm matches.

CDR3nt: TGTGCCAGTAGTCTACGTCCCGGGACAGGGGTTGGTGAAGCTTTCTTT; CDR3aa: CASSLRPGTGVGEAFF; v_gene: TRBV19; j_gene: TRBJ1-1; d_gene: TRBD1
CDR3nt: TGCGCCAGCAGCCTGGGACAGGCGGTAGGCTACGAGCAGTACTTC; CDR3aa: CASSLGQAVGYEQYF; v_gene: TRBV5-1; j_gene: TRBJ2-7; d_gene: TRBD1
CDR3nt: TGTGCCAGCAGTTACGCGGAGACCGGGGAGCTGTTTTTT; CDR3aa: CASSYAETGELFF; v_gene: TRBV27; j_gene: TRBJ2-2; d_gene: NA
CDR3nt: TGTGCCAGCAGCGTAGCGGGATCCTACAATGAGCAGTTCTTC; CDR3aa: CASSVAGSYNEQFF; v_gene: TRBV9; j_gene: TRBJ2-1; d_gene: NA
CDR3nt: TGTGCCAGCAGTGACGCGGACACCACTGAAGCTTTCTTT; CDR3aa: CASSDADTTEAFF; v_gene: TRBV6-4; j_gene: TRBJ1-1; d_gene: NA
CDR3nt: TGTGCCAGCAGTGAAACCCCTAGCGGGTCCTACAATGAGCAGTTCTTC; CDR3aa: CASSETPSGSYNEQFF; v_gene: TRBV25-1; j_gene: TRBJ2-1; d_gene: TRBD2
CDR3nt: TGCGCCAGCAGCCAAGACGCCGCCGGCGGGGTCGGCTACACCTTC; CDR3aa: CASSQDAAGGVGYTF; v_gene: TRBV4-1; j_gene: TRBJ1-2; d_gene: NA
CDR3nt: TGTGCCTGGAGTGTTGGGGCCCCTTCGCCCCTCCACTTT; CDR3aa: CAWSVGAPSPLHF; v_gene: TRBV30; j_gene: TRBJ1-6; d_gene: NA
CDR3nt: TGTGCCAGCAGCTTAGGACCGGGATCTCAGCCCCAGCATTTT; CDR3aa: CASSLGPGSQPQHF; v_gene: TRBV7-8; j_gene: TRBJ1-5; d_gene: NA
CDR3nt: TGTGCCAGCAGCAGGGGGCAATCGAATGAAAAACTGTTTTTT; CDR3aa: CASSRGQSNEKLFF; v_gene: TRBV25-1; j_gene: TRBJ1-4; d_gene: TRBD1
CDR3nt: TGTGCCAGCAGCGCCCCCACCTCTGACAGGGTCCGGACTGAAGCTTTCTTT; CDR3aa: CASSAPTSDRVRTEAFF; v_gene: TRBV9; j_gene: TRBJ1-1; d_gene: TRBD1
CDR3nt: TGTGCCAGCAGCGTAGTGGCAGAGAACACTGAAGCTTTCTTT; CDR3aa: CASSVVAENTEAFF; v_gene: TRBV9; j_gene: TRBJ1-1; d_gene: NA
CDR3nt: TGTGCCAGCACACACCTGTACCTTTTGGGCCCCAATGAGCAGTTCTTC; CDR3aa: CASTHLYLLGPNEQFF; v_gene: TRBV7-2; j_gene: TRBJ2-1; d_gene: NA
CDR3nt: TGCAGCGGGAGGGCGGGACAGGGAGGCGGCACCGGGGAGCTGTTTTTT; CDR3aa: CSGRAGQGGGTGELFF; v_gene: TRBV29-1; j_gene: TRBJ2-2; d_gene: TRBD1
CDR3nt: TGTGCCAGCAGTGCGGGACAGTCCTACGAGCAGTACTTC; CDR3aa: CASSAGQSYEQYF; v_gene: TRBV6-1; j_gene: TRBJ2-7; d_gene: TRBD1
CDR3nt: TGCAGCGTTAGCTGGGGGGGAAGCACAGATACGCAGTATTTT; CDR3aa: CSVSWGGSTDTQYF; v_gene: TRBV29-1; j_gene: TRBJ2-3; d_gene: TRBD2
CDR3nt: TGTGCCAGCAGCTTATCCGGGACTAGCATTAGCGAGCAGTACTTC; CDR3aa: CASSLSGTSISEQYF; v_gene: TRBV7-6; j_gene: TRBJ2-7; d_gene: TRBD2
CDR3nt: TGTGCCAGCACAAACAGGGGTGGCTACACCTTC; CDR3aa: CASTNRGGYTF; v_gene: TRBV6-1; j_gene: TRBJ1-2; d_gene: TRBD1
CDR3nt: TGTGCCAGCAGCTTAAAGGGACTAGTGGACACGCAGTATTTT; CDR3aa: CASSLKGLVDTQYF; v_gene: TRBV7-6; j_gene: TRBJ2-3; d_gene: TRBD2
CDR3nt: TGCAGCGTTCCTCTAGCGGGACCCCAAGAGACCCAGTACTTC; CDR3aa: CSVPLAGPQETQYF; v_gene: TRBV29-1; j_gene: TRBJ2-5; d_gene: TRBD2
CDR3nt: TGTGCCAGCAGCTCTTTAGCGGGAGGTGCAGATACGCAGTATTTT; CDR3aa: CASSSLAGGADTQYF; v_gene: TRBV11-3; j_gene: TRBJ2-3; d_gene: TRBD2
CDR3nt: TGTGCCAGCAGTGAGACAGGGTTAGGAAACACCATATATTTT; CDR3aa: CASSETGLGNTIYF; v_gene: TRBV6-1; j_gene: TRBJ1-3; d_gene: TRBD1